Reported below is one T cell receptor (beta chain). V trimming: 5 bases; J trimming: 4 bases; junction bases outside the gene matches: 5. The CDR3 loop spans 14 amino acids. The germline V gene encodes CDR1 SGHTA and CDR2 FQGNSA. This sample was taken from a study of blood T cell repertoires in COVID-19. Sequencing used immunoSEQ multiplex PCR; TCRdb keeps in-frame clones, though not all of them. The data show about 58,000 clones, around nine tenths seen once. The chain has TRBV7-2 and TRBJ1-3; 7 bases are shared with TRBD1. The clonotype originates from an older woman with active COVID-19. The sequencing sample was made of peripheral blood. The CDR3 is CASSTQGGGNTIYF. CDR3 in DNA: TGTGCCAGCAGCACTCAGGGGGGAGGAAACACCATATATTTT.